This T cell receptor beta chain stems from a study of metastatic and nonmetastatic thyroid tumors. The CDR3 spans 13 residues. CDR1 and CDR2 (germline): DFQATT, SNEGSKA (reference sequence). Trimming removed 4 bases from V and 3 bases from J; junction bases left unmatched: 3. TCRdb re-clonotyped the PCR reads through MiXCR. The sample carries 23,000 or so clones, roughly 27% recorded once. Nobody among the patients had been given any treatment before thyroid surgery. Sequencing input: tumor tissue. The sequence was collected from a male donor with papillary thyroid cancer or a benign thyroid nodule (not recorded which). Some clones in this sample may be carry-over from other donors' samples. The J gene is TRBJ2-5, the V gene TRBV20-1; 9 bases agree with TRBD1. The CDR3 spells CSATRTGEETQYF. Written as DNA, the CDR3 is TGCAGTGCTACAAGGACAGGGGAAGAGACCCAGTACTTC.